These 17 T cell receptor beta chains originate from one sample sequenced in a study of blood T cell repertoires in COVID-19. Assay: immunoSEQ multiplex PCR; the TCRdb copy retains only in-frame clones and omits some. The sample consists of around 140,000 clones, over 65% of them appearing once. The sample was peripheral blood. The receptor source for this set is a woman older than 75 with active or convalescent COVID-19.

This clone was detected only a few times. The chain is built from TRBV14 and TRBJ2-2, with 8 bases fitting TRBD1. CDR3 length: 17 amino acids. Trimming cost V 4 bases and J 1 base; bases outside gene matches: 8. Germline CDR1 is SGHDN and CDR2 is FVKESK. The CDR3 coding sequence is TGTGCCAGCAGCCCAAGATCGACAGGGGTGAACACCGGGGAGCTGTTTTTT. This codes for CASSPRSTGVNTGELFF.

The chain uses TRBV6-6 and TRBJ2-7; 14 bases match TRBD2. Germline V gives CDR1 MNHNY, CDR2 SVGAGI (reference sequence). With V trimmed by 6 bases and J by 2 bases, 0 bases remained unmatched. CDR3 size: 14 residues. Written as DNA, the CDR3 is TGTGCCAGCAGGACTAGCGGGGGGGCCTACGAGCAGTACTTC. Its translation is CASRTSGGAYEQYF.

V and J are TRBV6-2 or TRBV6-3 and TRBJ2-3; TRBD2 agrees at 12 bases. Germline CDR1 reads MNHEY; CDR2 reads SVGEGT. This CDR3 region has 17 residues. V lost 6 bases, J lost 2 bases, and 9 bases stayed unmatched. The CDR3 DNA is TGTGCCAGCAGCCGATGGACTAGCGGGGCCCCCACAGATACGCAGTATTTT. Protein sequence: CASSRWTSGAPTDTQYF.

The chain couples TRBV2 to TRBJ2-1; possible D gene TRBD2, 7 bases. The CDR3 loop spans 15 amino acids. Looked up from germline, CDR1 is SNHLY and CDR2 is FYNNEI. The V end lost 4 bases, the J end lost 6 bases, and 16 bases lay between the germline ends. CDR3 nucleotides: TGTGCCAGCAGTGGAGGCGGGGGCCCCCCCAATGAGCAGTTCTTC. Translated: CASSGGGGPPNEQFF.

The CDR3 DNA is TGTGCCAGCTCACCCGAGACAGGAAACGAGCAGTACTTC. Amino acids: CASSPETGNEQYF. This sequence joins TRBV18 and TRBJ2-7, with a tentative D call TRBD1 (6 bases). The CDR3 is made up of 13 amino acids. The germline V gene encodes CDR1 KGHSH and CDR2 LQKENI. V was cut by 3 bases and J by 5 bases, with 11 bases left in between.

The chain recombines TRBV19 with TRBJ1-1; 8 bases agree with TRBD1. This CDR3 is 13 amino acids long. CDR1 and CDR2 (germline): LNHDA, SQIVND (reference sequence). Trimming removed 7 bases from V and 4 bases from J; junction bases left unmatched: 5. This CDR3 is CASMKGQGTEAFF. The CDR3 DNA is TGTGCCAGTATGAAAGGACAGGGCACTGAAGCTTTCTTT. The whole variable domain, filled in from reference TRBV19 and TRBJ1-1, reads DGGITQSPKYLFRKEGQNVTLSCEQNLNHDAMYWYRQDPGQGLRLIYYSQIVNDFQKGDIAEGYSVSREKKESFPLTVTSAQKNPTAFYLCASMKGQGTEAFFGQGTRLTVV.

This clone was seen a few times. V is TRBV4-3 and J is TRBJ2-1, with D tentatively TRBD1 (5 bases). Trimming removed 1 base at V and 2 bases at J, with 12 bases between. Looked up from germline, CDR1 is LGHNA and CDR2 is YSLEER. CDR3 length: 16 amino acids. The CDR3 DNA follows: TGCGCCAGCAGCCAAGTCCAGGGTAACCCCTACAATGAGCAGTTCTTC. Its protein product is CASSQVQGNPYNEQFF.

The chain joins TRBV11-1 to TRBJ2-2; D unresolved. The CDR3 is 13 amino acids. V lost 5 bases and J lost 5, with 9 bases in between. Germline CDR1 and CDR2: SGHAT and FQDESV (reference sequence). The CDR3 DNA is TGTGCCAGCAGCCTACAGAGAACCGGGGAGCTGTTTTTT. This gives the protein CASSLQRTGELFF.

V is TRBV3-1 (or the pseudogene TRBV3-2) and J is TRBJ1-1; D is unclear. The ends were cut back, 6 bases at V and 2 bases at J, with 16 bases in the middle. Germline-derived CDR1 and CDR2 are LGHDT and YNNKEL (reference sequence). The CDR3 has 15 amino acids. The CDR3 DNA reads as TGTGCCAGCAGTCGGAGTACACCGTTCAACACTGAAGCTTTCTTT. It codes for CASSRSTPFNTEAFF.

This clone was seen only a few times. The rearrangement joins TRBV5-1 to TRBJ1-2; D ambiguous. The CDR3 runs to 14 residues. CDR1 and CDR2 from the germline V gene are SGHRS and YFSETQ. Trimming left V 2 bases short and J 6 bases short, with 14 bases between. CDR3 loop: CASSLTTQVDGYTF. The CDR3 nucleotides read TGCGCCAGCAGCTTAACCACCCAGGTGGATGGCTACACCTTC.

The rearrangement uses TRBV3-1 (or the pseudogene TRBV3-2) and TRBJ2-5, with 10 bases aligning to TRBD1. The germline V gene encodes CDR1 LGHDT and CDR2 YNNKEL (reference sequence). The ends lost 4 bases at V and 5 bases at J; junction bases unmatched: 7. This CDR3 contains 15 residues. The CDR3 reads CASSRKTGGLETQYF. Here the CDR3 DNA reads TGTGCCAGCAGCCGGAAGACAGGGGGCCTGGAGACCCAGTACTTC.

The genes are TRBV30 and TRBJ1-1; D not certain. The germline CDR1 and CDR2 sequences are GTSNPN and SVGIG (reference sequence). This CDR3 has 11 amino acids. The CDR3 reads CALTHGTEAFF. CDR3 coding DNA: TGTGCACTAACCCACGGCACTGAAGCTTTCTTT.

This clone appeared many times. This chain connects TRBV6-5 to TRBJ1-1, with 11 nucleotides matching TRBD1. V gave up 7 bases and J gave up 7 bases; unmatched junction bases: 5. Germline CDR1 MNHEY, CDR2 SVGAGI. The CDR3 totals 13 residues. This CDR3 is CASNRDRGGEAFF. The CDR3 DNA reads TGTGCCAGCAACCGGGACAGGGGGGGTGAAGCTTTCTTT.

V and J are TRBV27 and TRBJ2-3; D ambiguous. Deletions cut 5 bases from V and 0 bases from J, with 12 bases between. This CDR3 has 15 amino acids. Per the germline V gene, CDR1 is MNHEY and CDR2 is SMNVEV (reference sequence). The CDR3 nucleotides read TGTGCCAGCAGTCACACCCGTTCTAGCACAGATACGCAGTATTTT. This encodes CASSHTRSSTDTQYF.

The chain recombines TRBV6-5 with TRBJ1-1, with 9 bases aligning to TRBD1. Unmatched junction bases numbered 10, after V lost 5 bases and J lost 6 bases. The CDR3 spans 15 residues. Germline V CDR1 and CDR2: MNHEY, SVGAGI. The CDR3 bases are TGTGCCAGCAGTCCGGGACAGGGTTTATCTTCTGAAGCTTTCTTT. Amino acids: CASSPGQGLSSEAFF.

The chain recombines TRBV30 with TRBJ2-1; the D gene is possibly TRBD2 (6 bases). Germline assignment: CDR1 GTSNPN and CDR2 SVGIG (reference sequence). The CDR3 covers 13 residues. V was shortened by 0 bases and J by 6 bases, with 9 bases between the two germline ends. Written as DNA, the CDR3 is TGTGCCTGGAGTGTTTTGGGGGGCAATGAGCAGTTCTTC. Translation: CAWSVLGGNEQFF. Together with reference TRBV30 and TRBJ2-1, the CDR3 gives the full variable domain: SQTIHQWPATLVQPVGSPLSLECTVEGTSNPNLYWYRQAAGRGLQLLFYSVGIGQISSEVPQNLSASRPQDRQFILSSKKLLLSDSGFYLCAWSVLGGNEQFFGPGTRLTVL.

This clone was seen a few times. The V and J genes are TRBV12-3 or TRBV12-4 and TRBJ1-1; D remains ambiguous. Trimming removed 6 bases at V and 6 bases at J, with 14 bases between. The CDR3 has 13 amino acids. CDR3 coding DNA: TGTGCCAGCAGGCCTCAGGTGAGGGCTGAAGCTTTCTTT. Its translation: CASRPQVRAEAFF.